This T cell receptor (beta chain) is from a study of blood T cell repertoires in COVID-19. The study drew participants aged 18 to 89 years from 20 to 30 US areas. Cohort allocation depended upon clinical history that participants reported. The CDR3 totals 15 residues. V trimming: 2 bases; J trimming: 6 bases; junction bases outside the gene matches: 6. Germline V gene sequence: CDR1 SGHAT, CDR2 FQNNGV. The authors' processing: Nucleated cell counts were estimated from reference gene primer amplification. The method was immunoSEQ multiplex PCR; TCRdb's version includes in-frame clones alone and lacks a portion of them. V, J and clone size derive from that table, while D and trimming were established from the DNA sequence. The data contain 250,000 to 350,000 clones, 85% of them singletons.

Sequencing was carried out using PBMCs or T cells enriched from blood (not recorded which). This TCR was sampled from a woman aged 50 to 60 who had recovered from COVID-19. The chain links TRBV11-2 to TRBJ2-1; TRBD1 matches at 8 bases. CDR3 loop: CASSLSQGASNEQFF. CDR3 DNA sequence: TGTGCCAGCAGCTTATCCCAGGGGGCGTCCAATGAGCAGTTCTTC.